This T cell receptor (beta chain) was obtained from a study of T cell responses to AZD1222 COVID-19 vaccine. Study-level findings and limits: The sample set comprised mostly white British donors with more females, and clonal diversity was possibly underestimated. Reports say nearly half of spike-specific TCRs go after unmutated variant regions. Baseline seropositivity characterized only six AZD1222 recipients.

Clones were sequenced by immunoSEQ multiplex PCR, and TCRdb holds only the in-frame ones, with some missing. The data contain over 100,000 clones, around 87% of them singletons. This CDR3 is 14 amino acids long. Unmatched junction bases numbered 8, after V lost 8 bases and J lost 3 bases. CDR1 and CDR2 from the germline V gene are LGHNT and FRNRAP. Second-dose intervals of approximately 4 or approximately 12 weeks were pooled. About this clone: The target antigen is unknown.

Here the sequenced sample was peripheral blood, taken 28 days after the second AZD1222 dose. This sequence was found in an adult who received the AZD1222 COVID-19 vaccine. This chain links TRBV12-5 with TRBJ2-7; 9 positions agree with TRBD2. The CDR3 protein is CASTPGLAIYEQYF. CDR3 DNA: TGTGCTAGTACCCCGGGACTAGCTATCTACGAGCAGTACTTC.